The 14 T cell receptor beta chains in this list originate from one sample, sequenced in a study of post-analysis software for immune sequencing data. These receptors have no identified antigens. Included in the TCR beta cDNA libraries were unique molecular identifiers. TCRdb passed the PCR reads through MiXCR, listing each CDR3 protein once. Of hundreds of thousands of distinct CDR3 sequences in the sample, nearly 45% were seen once. Study observations and caveats: About five TRBV segments (TRBV5-6, TRBV5-1 and TRBV20-1 among them) occurred more frequently in patients than in controls.

Input material: blood. The receptors stem from a girl between 10 and 17 years old with multiple sclerosis.

This clonotype was seen more than once but under ten times. The chain uses TRBV7-9 and TRBJ2-1; 7 positions agree with TRBD1. V lost 1 base and J lost 8; bases outside the gene matches: 8. This CDR3 contains 15 residues. The germline V gene encodes CDR1 SEHNR and CDR2 FQNEAQ (reference sequence). Here the CDR3 DNA reads TGTGCCAGCAGCTTAGGGGTTACAGGGGTGGATGAGCAGTTCTTC. Amino acids: CASSLGVTGVDEQFF.

This clonotype was seen more than once but under ten times. V is TRBV15 and J is TRBJ2-5; TRBD2 matches at 14 bases. Trimming at V came to 0 bases and at J to 4 bases, leaving 7 bases not matched to a gene. CDR1 is LNHNV, CDR2 YYDKDF, per germline (reference sequence). The CDR3 loop spans 18 amino acids. CDR3 DNA: TGTGCCACCAGCAGAGATCCCCCGGGACTAGCGGGAGTAGAGACCCAGTACTTC. This codes for CATSRDPPGLAGVETQYF.

This clonotype was seen only a few times. V usage is TRBV28 and J usage is TRBJ2-1; D is possibly TRBD2 (5 bases). Germline lookup yields CDR1 MDHEN and CDR2 SYDVKM. Deletions cut 2 bases from V and 1 base from J, with 9 bases between. This CDR3 is built from 15 residues. The CDR3 region is CASSLGSLSYNEQFF. In nucleotides, the CDR3 is TGTGCCAGCAGTTTAGGGAGTTTATCCTACAATGAGCAGTTCTTC.

The chain links TRBV5-1 to TRBJ2-5; no firm D call. The CDR3 is 16 amino acids. The germline V gene has CDR1 SGHRS and CDR2 YFSETQ. Trimming took 0 bases from V and 11 from J, leaving 23 bases between them. The CDR3 loop reads CASSLEVRMSAEEQYF. DNA of the CDR3: TGCGCCAGCAGCTTGGAAGTCAGAATGTCCGCTGAGGAGCAGTACTTC.

CDR3 in DNA: TGTGCCAGCAGCCCACGACTAGCGACTCTCTCCTACGAGCAGTACTTC. Translation: CASSPRLATLSYEQYF. The rearrangement uses TRBV7-6 and TRBJ2-7; 8 positions agree with TRBD2. V lost 5 bases to trimming and J lost 0 bases; unmatched junction nucleotides: 9. Germline lookup yields CDR1 SGHVS and CDR2 FNYEAQ. This CDR3 has 16 residues.

The chain links TRBV5-1 to TRBJ1-2; 10 nucleotides agree with TRBD1. This CDR3 has 15 residues. The germline gives CDR1 SGHRS, CDR2 YFSETQ. V was clipped by 1 base and J by 2 bases; unmatched bases: 2. CDR3 nucleotides: TGCGCCAGCAGCTTGACGACAGGGGGCAACTATGGCTACACCTTC. It yields the protein CASSLTTGGNYGYTF.

The chain joins TRBV28 to TRBJ1-2, with unresolved D. The CDR3 is 12 amino acids. Per germline, CDR1 MDHEN and CDR2 SYDVKM. Trimming took 2 bases from V and 8 from J, leaving 9 bases between them. In nucleotides, the CDR3 is TGTGCCAGCAGTTTAGGGAGTTCGGGCTACACCTTC. This sequence encodes CASSLGSSGYTF.

This sequence joins TRBV12-3 or TRBV12-4 and TRBJ1-1; D is undetermined. The CDR3 length is 13 residues. The V end was cut by 2 bases, the J end by 6 bases, with 10 bases between. CDR3 coding DNA: TGTGCCAGCAGTTTAAGGCCACCGGCTGAAGCTTTCTTT. It is translated as CASSLRPPAEAFF.

The chain is built from TRBV4-1 and TRBJ2-4; D is possibly TRBD2 (6 bases). The DNA matches TRBJ2-7 better at its end, which makes the J call doubtful. Germline CDR1 MGHRA, CDR2 YSYEKL. CDR3 length: 16 amino acids. The CDR3 loop reads CASSQVGLQLYYEQYF. DNA of the CDR3: TGCGCCAGCAGCCAAGTGGGACTCCAGCTATACTACGAGCAGTACTTC.

V is TRBV5-1 and J is TRBJ2-1; TRBD2 agrees at 11 bases. The CDR3 contains 22 residues. Trimming took 1 base from V and 0 from J; bases not matched to a gene: 18. From germline, CDR1 is SGHRS and CDR2 YFSETQ. The CDR3 DNA sequence: TGCGCCAGCAGCTTGTTTCCGGGACTAGCGGACCTCCACCCGGGCTCCTACAATGAGCAGTTCTTC. Its protein is CASSLFPGLADLHPGSYNEQFF.

This clonotype has a handful of counts. The chain combines TRBV7-6 with TRBJ2-7; D possibly uses TRBD1 or TRBD2 (5 bases each). Trimming pared 5 bases from V and 1 base from J, leaving 12 bases between. The CDR3 is made up of 14 amino acids. Looked up from germline, CDR1 is SGHVS and CDR2 is FNYEAQ. CDR3 nucleotides: TGTGCCAGCAGCCCCGGGGCGGAGTCCTACGAGCAGTACTTC. Translating it yields CASSPGAESYEQYF. Drawing the rest from reference TRBV7-6 and TRBJ2-7, the complete variable domain is GAGVSQSPRYKVTKRGQDVALRCDPISGHVSLYWYRQALGQGPEFLTYFNYEAQQDKSGLPNDRFSAERPEGSISTLTIQRTEQRDSAMYRCASSPGAESYEQYFGPGTRLTVT.

This clonotype was seen more than once but under ten times. The chain recombines TRBV20-1 with TRBJ2-7; D might be TRBD2 (5 bases). Per germline, CDR1 DFQATT and CDR2 SNEGSKA (reference sequence). V lost 4 bases and J lost 0, with 13 bases in between. The CDR3 totals 14 residues. CDR3 amino acids: CSAIGLFNSYEQYF. The CDR3 DNA sequence: TGCAGTGCTATCGGACTTTTCAACTCCTACGAGCAGTACTTC.

This clonotype was seen a few times. The chain is built from TRBV20-1 and TRBJ2-1, with a weak D call TRBD2 (6 bases). Germline-derived CDR1 and CDR2 are DFQATT and SNEGSKA (reference sequence). V gave up 8 bases and J gave up 0 bases, with 11 bases separating them. The CDR3 runs 13 residues. CDR3 in DNA: TGCAGTTCGGGGGTGAACTCCTACAATGAGCAGTTCTTC. Residues: CSSGVNSYNEQFF.

This clonotype was seen more than once but under ten times. The genes are TRBV4-3 and TRBJ2-1; 11 bases are shared with TRBD2. The germline V gene has CDR1 LGHNA and CDR2 YSLEER. The CDR3 runs to 17 residues. J lost 7 bases, V lost 1 base, and 9 bases had no gene match. CDR3 sequence reads: CASSQVPLAGVGNEQFF. For the CDR3, the DNA is TGCGCCAGCAGCCAAGTTCCACTAGCGGGAGTCGGGAATGAGCAGTTCTTC.